This T cell receptor beta chain was captured in a study of T-cell memory formation after mild COVID-19. About the study: The TCR clusters were mostly specific to one donor.

Study outcomes and limitations: Shrinking CD4+ clones resided mostly in CM and EM, and CD8+ ones in EMRA. Whether second-wave clones peaking at day 37 were SARS-CoV-2 specific went unconfirmed.

As for this clonotype: The antigen is unknown.

Germline V gene sequence: CDR1 LGHDT, CDR2 YNNKEL (reference sequence). Trimming pared 0 bases from V and 4 bases from J, leaving 8 bases between. This CDR3 is 14 amino acids long. It was 5'RACE with constant-segment primers that produced the TCR alpha and TCR beta cDNA libraries, which carried sample barcodes and UMIs. One entry per CDR3 protein results from TCRdb running MiXCR on the 5' RACE reads. The sample shows 250,000 to 300,000 distinct CDR3 sequences, about 16% of them seen only once. The chain carries TRBV3-1 and TRBJ2-3; D not resolved. This TCR derives from a man between 18 and 35 years old who had mild COVID-19 (a few samples of this study predate the infection). Cell type and time point are not known. The sequencing input was PBMCs or a T cell subset sorted from them (not recorded which). The DNA for the CDR3 is TGTGCCAGCAGCCAAGAAATACTGGCAGATACGCAGTATTTT. This codes for CASSQEILADTQYF.